Listed here are 2 T cell receptor beta chains from one sample, sequenced in a study of graft-versus-host responses after intestinal transplantation. This table comes from immunoSEQ multiplex PCR, and its TCRdb copy is limited to in-frame clones, with some not included. The table includes about 17,000 clones, roughly 80% detected once. Graft tissue was processed to release intraepithelial and lamina propria lymphocytes. The sample consisted of ileum tissue, taken approximately 61 weeks after intestinal transplant. These receptors all come from a human patient who received an intestinal transplant, so some T cells may come from the graft donor.

CDR3 coding DNA: TGCGCCAGCAGGCCCACCGTGGACGGAAACATTCAGTACTTC. This codes for CASRPTVDGNIQYF. J is TRBJ2-4 and V is TRBV5-1, with D unclear. Trimming left V 5 bases short and J 6 bases short, with 15 bases between. The germline V gene encodes CDR1 SGHRS and CDR2 YFSETQ. CDR3 length equals 14 residues.

The rearrangement joins TRBV11-2 to TRBJ2-7, with D possibly TRBD2 on 5 matching bases. This CDR3 spans 12 amino acids. V was clipped by 5 bases and J by 5 bases, with 10 bases between them. Germline V gives CDR1 SGHAT, CDR2 FQNNGV. The CDR3 DNA sequence: TGTGCCAGCAGCAGCACCGGGGACGAGCAGTACTTC. This translates into CASSSTGDEQYF.